Listed here are 13 T cell receptor beta chains from one sample, sequenced in a study of control samples from healthy donors and cancer patients. Sequencing was performed with immunoSEQ multiplex PCR; in TCRdb, only in-frame clones are kept and a portion is missing. The table includes some 110,000 clones, 75% to 90% detected once. What was sequenced was PBMCs. These receptor sequences come from a woman aged 45-59 years with colorectal cancer.

The CDR3: CASSYTGKTEAFF. CDR3 coding DNA: TGTGCCAGCAGCTACACAGGGAAAACTGAAGCTTTCTTT. The chain couples TRBV7-8 to TRBJ1-1, with D possibly TRBD1 on 6 matching bases. Germline-derived CDR1 and CDR2 are SGHVS and FQNEAQ. The length of the CDR3 is 13 residues. Trimming shortened V by 4 bases and J by 5 bases, and 11 bases separated the two germline ends.

The chain couples TRBV11-2 to TRBJ2-7; 8 positions match TRBD1. V gave up 4 bases and J gave up 4 bases; unmatched junction bases: 12. Germline CDR1 and CDR2: SGHAT and FQNNGV. This CDR3 comprises 16 residues. The CDR3 DNA reads as TGTGCCAGCAGCTCCCCCCGAGACAGGGGATCGTACGAGCAGTACTTC. This gives the protein CASSSPRDRGSYEQYF. Looking up the rest from reference TRBV11-2 and TRBJ2-7 gives the full variable domain: EAGVAQSPRYKIIEKRQSVAFWCNPISGHATLYWYQQILGQGPKLLIQFQNNGVVDDSQLPKDRFSAERLKGVDSTLKIQPAKLEDSAVYLCASSSPRDRGSYEQYFGPGTRLTVT.

The V call is TRBV10-3, the J call TRBJ2-7, with a possible D match to TRBD2 (5 bases). There are 9 residues in the CDR3. In germline, CDR1 is ENHRY, CDR2 SYGVKD. The CDR3 DNA reads as TGTGCTCCCGCGGGTCCTACATACTTC. Translated: CAPAGPTYF.

The J gene is TRBJ1-2, the V gene TRBV5-1; possibly TRBD1 for D (5 bases). Germline lookup yields CDR1 SGHRS and CDR2 YFSETQ. The V and J ends lost 6 bases and 8 bases respectively, with 17 bases between them. The length of the CDR3 is 13 residues. The CDR3 DNA sequence: TGCGCCAGCACGGCTGAACGGTGGGGCGGCTACACCTTC. It translates to CASTAERWGGYTF.

The V and J genes are TRBV9 and TRBJ1-4; no definite D call. Trimming removed 3 bases from V and 0 bases from J, with 9 bases in between. Germline V CDR1 and CDR2: SGDLS, YYNGEE. The CDR3 totals 15 residues. This CDR3 is CASSAFGATNEKLFF. The CDR3 bases are TGTGCCAGCAGCGCCTTTGGTGCAACTAATGAAAAACTGTTTTTT.

The rearrangement links TRBV24-1 to TRBJ2-1, with unresolved D. The CDR3 is made up of 17 amino acids. V was shortened by 12 bases and J by 5 bases, with 28 bases between the two germline ends. CDR1 KGHDR and CDR2 SFDVKD come from the germline V gene. The CDR3 here is CASQPGSPSPGHNEQFF. The CDR3 DNA reads TGTGCCTCGCAACCTGGCTCACCTTCCCCTGGACACAATGAGCAGTTCTTC.

This rearrangement joins TRBV20-1 to TRBJ1-1; the D is unclear. This CDR3 contains 15 residues. Between the trimmed V and J ends, which lost 3 bases and 8 bases, there was a span of 22 bases. CDR1 and CDR2 (germline): DFQATT, SNEGSKA (reference sequence). The CDR3 region has the DNA TGCAGTGCTAGTGGGCAGAATTTCCTTGGGTCCGAAGCTTTCTTT. Its translation: CSASGQNFLGSEAFF.

The chain has TRBV5-6 and TRBJ1-3; 9 bases align to TRBD1. CDR3 length: 14 amino acids. V lost 4 bases, J lost 4 bases, and 3 bases stayed unmatched. Per the germline V gene, CDR1 is SGHDT and CDR2 is YYEEEE. The CDR3 DNA is TGTGCCAGCAGCACGACAGGGGGAGGAAACACCATATATTTT. It specifies CASSTTGGGNTIYF.

This chain uses TRBV5-1 with TRBJ1-2; 9 bases line up with TRBD1. The V gene end was trimmed by 0 bases and the J gene end by 8 bases; junction bases not matched to a gene: 2. The CDR3 is 13 amino acids. Germline V CDR1 and CDR2: SGHRS, YFSETQ. CDR3 nucleotides: TGCGCCAGCAGCTTGGCGGGACAGGGAGGCTACACCTTC. Protein: CASSLAGQGGYTF.

V usage is TRBV7-3 and J usage is TRBJ1-1; the D is unclear. Trimming left V 1 base short and J 1 base short, with 4 bases between. CDR3 length: 13 residues. Per the germline V gene, CDR1 is SGHTA and CDR2 is FQGTGA. CDR3 loop: CASSLNGNTEAFF. The DNA of the CDR3 is TGTGCCAGCAGCTTAAACGGGAACACTGAAGCTTTCTTT.

This chain uses TRBV11-2 with TRBJ2-1; D might be TRBD1 (5 bases). Germline V CDR1 and CDR2: SGHAT, FQNNGV. The germline V and J ends were trimmed by 5 bases and 8 bases, with 19 bases remaining between them. CDR3 length: 15 amino acids. As DNA, the CDR3 is TGTGCCAGCAGCCAAGGGCAGGGAAGGGGATATGAGCAGTTCTTC. Its translation: CASSQGQGRGYEQFF.

The V gene is TRBV5-6, the J gene TRBJ1-1, with 9 nucleotides matching TRBD1. CDR1 is SGHDT and CDR2 is YYEEEE in the germline V gene. The V segment lost 4 bases and the J segment 5 bases; nucleotides outside the gene matches: 9. This CDR3 spans 15 amino acids. The CDR3 reads CASSIRDRVGTEAFF. CDR3 bases: TGTGCCAGCAGCATCCGGGACAGGGTTGGGACTGAAGCTTTCTTT.

The CDR3 DNA reads TGTGCCACCAGCAGAGACCTTGGGGGCGAGCAGTACTTC. The encoded protein is CATSRDLGGEQYF. This rearrangement joins TRBV15 to TRBJ2-7; D possibly uses TRBD1 or TRBD2 (5 bases each). The CDR3 contains 13 residues. V lost 0 bases, J lost 6 bases, and 9 bases lay in between. Per germline, CDR1 LNHNV and CDR2 YYDKDF (reference sequence).